Listed below are T cell receptor beta chains from one sample, sequenced in a study of cytomegalovirus exposure and HLA in healthy donors. The protocol was immunoSEQ multiplex PCR, while the TCRdb copy is restricted to in-frame clones and leaves out a portion. Here the sample spans about 150,000 clones, 75% being singletons. Specimen: PBMCs. These TCRs come from a man younger than 35 in good health and CMV-seropositive. CDR3s include the opening cysteine and the closing phenylalanine or tryptophan.

V gene | CDR3 protein
TRBV7-2 | CASSLVLAGVYNEQFF
TRBV27 | CASSGGRVAGGTYGYTF
TRBV18 | CASSPGLAVQSNEQYF
TRBV11-2 | CASSTSGKGTYEQYF
TRBV29-1 | CSVERNEKLFF
TRBV6-1 | CASSEHSGRLDTQYF
TRBV19 | CASSIAQQFPTYEQYF
TRBV25-1 | CASSESRVTNEKLFF
TRBV30 | CAWSAGLETQYF
TRBV5-6 | CASSYPGQGLLGTEAFF
TRBV7-9 | CASSFETVTYEQYF
TRBV5-6 | CASSLVDSWNTEAFF
TRBV6-1 | CASSDRTGVKETQYF
TRBV9 | CASSVGPVQGASLRYGYTF
TRBV30 | CAWSSAALGVFSYEQYF
TRBV5-1 | CASSHGRMVEQYF
TRBV30 | CASNRGNQPQHF
TRBV7-2 | CASSAGQVYEQYF
TRBV7-8 | CASSLGDRGSYEQYF
TRBV5-1 | CASSLEDLAGGLVEQYF
TRBV7-9 | CASSTNNDEQYF
TRBV5-4 | CASSLRTGENIQYF
TRBV10-3 | CAISQGAFSYEQYF
TRBV28 | CASSQVAGGWADTQYF
TRBV28 | CASGGGRSKQYF
TRBV10-2 | CASSDSGRDEAFF
TRBV5-6 | CASSPGLAVYEQYF
TRBV7-9 | CASSLNTYYGYTF
TRBV27 | CASSLGQSYEQYF
TRBV10-3 | CAISESFSGSYEQYF
TRBV6-5 | CASNRQGDTGELFF
TRBV2 | CASGTGGSTDTQYF
TRBV6-5 | CASRVDRTQPQHF
TRBV5-4 | CASRKDRSSYNEQFF
TRBV19 | CASSIAIAGGLNEQFF
TRBV6-1 | CASSEYNQPQHF
TRBV27 | CASREAGFYNEQFF
TRBV5-1 | CASSIGTSTSQQYF
TRBV4-1 | CASSQGPGLAGATQYF
TRBV15 | CATSRYRAESYGYTF
TRBV19 | CASSARGFETQYF
TRBV30 | CACHRLAGFGEQFF
TRBV4-1 | CASSQGGPAGRPSSYNEQFF
TRBV27 | CASSLVGHSQLIGIYNEQFF
TRBV5-4 | CASSPRTGAIQETQYF
TRBV30 | CAWSARLAGVYNEQFF
TRBV7-3 | CASSAGGGAQETQYF